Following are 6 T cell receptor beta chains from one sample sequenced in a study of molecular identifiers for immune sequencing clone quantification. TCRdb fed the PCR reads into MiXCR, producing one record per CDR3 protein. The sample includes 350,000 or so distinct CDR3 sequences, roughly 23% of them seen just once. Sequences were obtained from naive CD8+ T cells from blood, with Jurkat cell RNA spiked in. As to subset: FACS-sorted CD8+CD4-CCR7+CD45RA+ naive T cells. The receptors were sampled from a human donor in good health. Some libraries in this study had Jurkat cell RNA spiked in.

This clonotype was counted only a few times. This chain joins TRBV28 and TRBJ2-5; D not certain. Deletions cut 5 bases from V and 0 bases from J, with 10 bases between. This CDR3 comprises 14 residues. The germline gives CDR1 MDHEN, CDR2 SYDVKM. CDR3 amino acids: CASSRLAYQETQYF. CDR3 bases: TGTGCCAGCAGTCGATTGGCTTACCAAGAGACCCAGTACTTC.

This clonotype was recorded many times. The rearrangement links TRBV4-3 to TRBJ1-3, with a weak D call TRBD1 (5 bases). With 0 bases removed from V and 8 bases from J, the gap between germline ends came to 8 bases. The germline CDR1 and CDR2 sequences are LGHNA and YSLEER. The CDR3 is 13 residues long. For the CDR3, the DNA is TGCGCCAGCAGCCAAGATCAAGGGGACACCATATATTTT. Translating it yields CASSQDQGDTIYF.

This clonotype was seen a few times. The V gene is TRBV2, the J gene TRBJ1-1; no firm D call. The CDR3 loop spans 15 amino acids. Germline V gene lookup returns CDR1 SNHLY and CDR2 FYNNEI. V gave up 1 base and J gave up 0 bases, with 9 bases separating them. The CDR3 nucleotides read TGTGCCAGCAGTGAAGGGTCCGTTATGAACACTGAAGCTTTCTTT. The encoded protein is CASSEGSVMNTEAFF.

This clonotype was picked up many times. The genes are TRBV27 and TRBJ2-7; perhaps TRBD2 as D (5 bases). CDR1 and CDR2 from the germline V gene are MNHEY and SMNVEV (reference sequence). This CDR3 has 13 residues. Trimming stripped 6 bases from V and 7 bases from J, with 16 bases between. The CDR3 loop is CASSFQVGVEQYF. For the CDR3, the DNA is TGTGCCAGCAGCTTCCAGGTCGGGGTTGAGCAGTACTTC.

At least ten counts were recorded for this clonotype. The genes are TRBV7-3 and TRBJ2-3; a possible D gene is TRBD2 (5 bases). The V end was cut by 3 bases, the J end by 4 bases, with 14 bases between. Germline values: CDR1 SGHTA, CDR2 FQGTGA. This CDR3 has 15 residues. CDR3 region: CASSFGATRADTQYF. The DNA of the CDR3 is TGTGCCAGCAGCTTTGGAGCGACGAGGGCAGATACGCAGTATTTT.

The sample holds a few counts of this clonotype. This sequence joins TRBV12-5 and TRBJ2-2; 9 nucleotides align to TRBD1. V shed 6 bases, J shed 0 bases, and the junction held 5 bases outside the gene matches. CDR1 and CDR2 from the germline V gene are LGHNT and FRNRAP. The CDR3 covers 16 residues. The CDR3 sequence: CASGPGTGPNTGELFF. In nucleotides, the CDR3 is TGTGCTAGTGGCCCCGGGACAGGGCCGAACACCGGGGAGCTGTTTTTT.